In this sample, the clone carrying this T cell receptor beta chain turned up a few times. The input for sorted-subset replicate PCRs was about 0.2 ug DNA, some 30,000 T cell genomes. Method: immunoSEQ multiplex PCR; TCRdb's copy keeps in-frame clones and lacks some. The sample lists roughly 220,000 clones; approximately 65% were seen once. Healthy and HIV-negative, the adult donors had no recent acute infections or vaccinations. Subsets obtained from CD4+ cells comprised CD45RA+ naive and CD45RA-negative memory cells. The record originates from a study of shared clonotypes between healthy human individuals. About the study: The cohort comprised a couple of women and a few men. Their ages spanned 18 to 49 years.

Specimen: memory CD4+ T cells sorted from blood. Noted subset: CD45RA-negative fraction. The receptor's source is a man under 40 in good health.

The CDR3 loop reads CASSLNPPTGIEKLFF. The DNA of the CDR3 is TGTGCCAGCAGCTTAAACCCACCTACGGGCATTGAAAAACTGTTTTTT. The V call is TRBV7-6, the J call TRBJ1-4; D remains unclear. Germline loops: CDR1 SGHVS, CDR2 FNYEAQ. The CDR3 totals 16 residues. V lost 2 bases and J lost 7, with 17 bases in between.